This note documents a single T cell receptor beta chain sequence. Mismatch with germline at one junction end may stem from a read error. Unique molecular identifiers were incorporated during preparation of the TCRbeta library. One entry per CDR3 protein results from TCRdb running MiXCR on the PCR reads. In the table there are approximately 630,000 distinct CDR3 sequences, about an eighth of which are singletons. The data belong to a study of T-cell reconstitution after alpha-beta-depleted transplantation in children. The CDR3 is 19 residues long. CDR1 and CDR2 from the germline V gene are MRHNA and SNTAGT.

The receptor's source is a girl aged 2 to 10 with congenital amegakaryocytic thrombocytopenia, due to receive a stem cell transplant. The starting material was PBMCs, obtained before TCRalphabeta/CD19-depleted stem cell transplant. The chain has TRBV6-4 and TRBJ2-1, with 12 nucleotides matching TRBD2. CDR3 residues: CTSSPIASGRDLFGNEQFF. CDR3 in DNA: TGTACCAGCAGCCCCATCGCTAGCGGGAGGGATCTGTTCGGCAATGAGCAGTTCTTC.